The 29 T cell receptor beta chains given below trace back to one sample, sequenced in a study of cytomegalovirus exposure and HLA in healthy donors. The PCR made use of 60 Vbeta and 13 Jbeta primers. The data were produced by immunoSEQ multiplex PCR, yet TCRdb's version contains in-frame clones alone and is incomplete. The specimen's table records roughly 70,000 clones. The source material was PBMCs. The receptors were sampled from a female donor in good health and CMV-seropositive.

J is TRBJ1-2 and V is TRBV6-5; 7 nucleotides match TRBD1. The trim removed 4 bases at V and 4 bases at J, leaving 9 bases unmatched. Germline lookup yields CDR1 MNHEY and CDR2 SVGAGI. This CDR3 spans 15 amino acids. As DNA, the CDR3 is TGTGCCAGCAGTTCCCCGGAGACAGGGCGCTATGGCTACACCTTC. Translation gives CASSSPETGRYGYTF.

The V call is TRBV9, the J call TRBJ1-2; no definite D call. Germline V gene sequence: CDR1 SGDLS, CDR2 YYNGEE. Trimming removed 0 bases at V and 6 bases at J, with 12 bases between. This CDR3 region has 14 residues. In nucleotides, the CDR3 is TGTGCCAGCAGCGTAGAAGGGAGACGAGATGGCTACACCTTC. Its protein is CASSVEGRRDGYTF.

This chain joins TRBV2 and TRBJ2-5; D remains ambiguous. Trimming shortened V by 4 bases and J by 7 bases, and 7 bases separated the two germline ends. The CDR3 loop spans 11 amino acids. Germline V gene data show CDR1 as SNHLY and CDR2 as FYNNEI. The CDR3 DNA sequence: TGTGCCAGCAGTGTTACGAGGACCCAGTACTTC. Translating gives CASSVTRTQYF.

The chain combines TRBV4-3 with TRBJ2-3; the match to TRBD2 covers 7 bases. This CDR3 is built from 16 residues. Per the germline V gene, CDR1 is LGHNA and CDR2 is YSLEER. Losses at the gene ends were 1 base for V and 0 bases for J; bases not matched to a gene: 4. The CDR3, as DNA: TGCGCCAGCAGCCAAGGTATGCGGGGGAGCACAGATACGCAGTATTTT. It encodes CASSQGMRGSTDTQYF.

The J gene is TRBJ2-7, the V gene TRBV4-2; tentative D call: TRBD1 (5 bases). CDR1 and CDR2 (germline): LGHNA, YNFKEQ. V lost 5 bases, J lost 3 bases, and 11 bases lay in between. The CDR3 is 13 amino acids. CDR3 region: CASSSERGYEQYF. In DNA form, the CDR3 reads TGTGCCAGCAGCTCGGAAAGGGGCTACGAGCAGTACTTC.

The V and J genes are TRBV18 and TRBJ1-3; 10 nucleotides match TRBD1. The CDR3 has 19 amino acids. Losses at the gene ends were 3 bases for V and 2 bases for J; bases not matched to a gene: 13. CDR1 and CDR2 (germline): KGHSH, LQKENI. This CDR3 is CASSPSTGGRSIPGNTIYF. CDR3 sequence (DNA): TGTGCCAGCTCACCCTCGACAGGGGGCAGATCCATTCCTGGAAACACCATATATTTT.

The J gene is TRBJ1-2, the V gene TRBV28; D possibly corresponds to TRBD1 (6 bases). The CDR3 loop spans 13 amino acids. Germline V lookup: CDR1 MDHEN, CDR2 SYDVKM. V was pared by 6 bases and J by 4 bases, with 12 bases between. CDR3 region: CASRGTGSYGYTF. The CDR3 DNA follows: TGTGCCAGCAGGGGAACAGGGTCCTATGGCTACACCTTC.

The CDR3 region has the DNA TGTGCCAGCACTCAGGCCCTCTCTGGAAACACCATATATTTT. It translates to CASTQALSGNTIYF. The chain links TRBV6-5 to TRBJ1-3; D is unresolved. The CDR3 totals 14 residues. Germline CDR1 is MNHEY and CDR2 is SVGAGI. Deletions cut 7 bases from V and 0 bases from J, with 10 bases between.

The rearrangement joins TRBV5-1 to TRBJ1-2; possibly TRBD1 for D (6 bases). From germline, CDR1 is SGHRS and CDR2 YFSETQ. The V end lost 4 bases, the J end lost 2 bases, and 12 bases lay between the germline ends. The CDR3 runs 14 residues. The CDR3 DNA reads TGCGCCAGCAGCCTAGGTCAGGGGAACTATGGCTACACCTTC. This translates into CASSLGQGNYGYTF. Together with reference TRBV5-1 and TRBJ1-2, the CDR3 gives the full variable domain: KAGVTQTPRYLIKTRGQQVTLSCSPISGHRSVSWYQQTPGQGLQFLFEYFSETQRNKGNFPGRFSGRQFSNSRSEMNVSTLELGDSALYLCASSLGQGNYGYTFGSGTRLTVV.

The rearrangement uses TRBV19 and TRBJ2-6, with 8 positions matching TRBD1. Germline CDR1 LNHDA, CDR2 SQIVND (reference sequence). V dropped 9 bases and J dropped 4; count of bases not matched to a gene: 11. This CDR3 has 16 residues. The CDR3 DNA sequence: TGTGCCAGCCGTCTGCAGGGGGCGGAAGGGGCCAACGTCCTGACTTTC. Protein: CASRLQGAEGANVLTF.

The chain is built from TRBV29-1 and TRBJ2-3; weak D call: TRBD2 (6 bases). The CDR3 contains 17 residues. Per germline, CDR1 SQVTM and CDR2 ANQGSEA. Between the trimmed V and J ends, which lost 1 base and 1 base, there was a span of 18 bases. The CDR3 DNA is TGCAGCGTTGAAGGGGCGAGGGCGGGGCTACGCACAGATACGCAGTATTTT. It is translated as CSVEGARAGLRTDTQYF.

The V and J genes are TRBV5-1 and TRBJ2-7; weak D call: TRBD1 (6 bases). V was shortened by 4 bases and J by 3 bases, with 17 bases between the two germline ends. The germline CDR1 and CDR2 sequences are SGHRS and YFSETQ. The CDR3 extends over 15 amino acids. CDR3 amino acids: CASSPPTGPNYEQYF. As DNA, the CDR3 is TGCGCCAGCAGCCCCCCCACAGGGCCGAACTACGAGCAGTACTTC.

The chain is built from TRBV5-1 and TRBJ2-5; D is perhaps TRBD1 (6 bases). Germline CDR1 and CDR2: SGHRS and YFSETQ. This CDR3 region has 14 residues. Between the trimmed V and J ends, which lost 1 base and 5 bases, there was a span of 12 bases. For the CDR3, the DNA is TGCGCCAGCAGCTTGCTGGGGGCTGGGGAGACCCAGTACTTC. Encoded protein: CASSLLGAGETQYF.

V gene TRBV6-1 combines with J gene TRBJ2-7; D gene uncertain. This CDR3 has 15 residues. The V end lost 2 bases, the J end lost 2 bases, and 13 bases lay between the germline ends. Germline V CDR1 and CDR2: MNHNS, SASEGT. As DNA, the CDR3 is TGTGCCAGCAGTGAATCGTGGGCGCCAACCTACGAGCAGTACTTC. The encoded protein is CASSESWAPTYEQYF.

The V call is TRBV7-9, the J call TRBJ2-2; 7 bases align to TRBD2. The length of the CDR3 is 15 residues. J was trimmed by 4 bases and V by 0 bases; bases with no gene match: 2. Germline CDR1 is SEHNR and CDR2 is FQNEAQ (reference sequence). CDR3 loop: CASSLAAGPTGELFF. CDR3 DNA: TGTGCCAGCAGCTTAGCAGCGGGGCCCACCGGGGAGCTGTTTTTT.

The chain joins TRBV5-4 to TRBJ2-1, with TRBD2 identical over 8 bases. With V trimmed by 4 bases and J by 7 bases, 10 bases remained unmatched. Germline V gene lookup returns CDR1 SGHNT and CDR2 YYREEE (reference sequence). CDR3 size: 15 residues. CDR3 DNA: TGTGCCAGCAGCCCCGGGACTAGACTTATAAATGAGCAGTTCTTC. It specifies CASSPGTRLINEQFF.

The V gene is TRBV30, the J gene TRBJ2-5; 8 positions match TRBD2. The junction had 5 bases not matched to a gene; V was cut back by 4 bases and J by 7 bases. The germline CDR1 and CDR2 sequences are GTSNPN and SVGIG (reference sequence). This CDR3 has 12 residues. The CDR3 spells CAWIAGYGTQYF. Here the CDR3 DNA reads TGTGCCTGGATAGCGGGGTACGGGACCCAGTACTTC.

The chain combines TRBV4-3 with TRBJ2-2; a weak D match, TRBD2 (6 bases). The CDR3 sequence is 13 residues long. Germline CDR1 reads LGHNA; CDR2 reads YSLEER. V lost 1 base, J lost 6 bases, and 6 bases lay in between. CDR3 region: CASSQGRAGELFF. The CDR3 bases are TGCGCCAGCAGCCAAGGGAGGGCCGGGGAGCTGTTTTTT.

This chain uses TRBV5-1 with TRBJ2-2, with TRBD2 matching 9 bases. CDR3 size: 15 residues. Germline assignment: CDR1 SGHRS and CDR2 YFSETQ. The V segment lost 6 bases and the J segment 5 bases; nucleotides outside the gene matches: 8. The CDR3 nucleotides read TGCGCCAGCAAGTTGGGGACTAGCTTTACCGGGGAGCTGTTTTTT. The encoded protein is CASKLGTSFTGELFF.

The chain carries TRBV4-3 and TRBJ2-3, with 8 nucleotides matching TRBD2. Per germline, CDR1 LGHNA and CDR2 YSLEER. Trimming took 0 bases from V and 4 from J; bases not matched to a gene: 6. The CDR3 runs 16 residues. CDR3 region: CASSQDISSGADTQYF. CDR3 coding DNA: TGCGCCAGCAGCCAAGATATTAGTAGCGGGGCAGATACGCAGTATTTT.

The chain couples TRBV10-3 to TRBJ1-4, with TRBD1 as a possible D gene (5 bases). The CDR3 covers 14 residues. In germline, CDR1 is ENHRY, CDR2 SYGVKD. The V end lost 6 bases, the J end lost 7 bases, and 15 bases lay between the germline ends. This CDR3 is CAISSAGLGEKLFF. The CDR3 DNA reads as TGTGCCATCAGCAGTGCAGGGCTTGGTGAAAAACTGTTTTTT.

This chain joins TRBV4-1 and TRBJ2-5, with a possible D match to TRBD2 (5 bases). Germline CDR1 reads MGHRA; CDR2 reads YSYEKL. The length of the CDR3 is 13 residues. V lost 6 bases and J lost 0, with 8 bases in between. This chain's CDR3 is CASRLDYQETQYF. The DNA of the CDR3 is TGCGCCAGCAGGCTGGACTACCAAGAGACCCAGTACTTC.

The chain links TRBV28 to TRBJ2-2, with no clear D. Trimming took off 1 base at V and 6 bases at J, with 6 bases between the two ends. This CDR3 contains 13 residues. Germline V gene data show CDR1 as MDHEN and CDR2 as SYDVKM. CDR3 DNA: TGTGCCAGCAGTTTATATATAGCCGGGGAGCTGTTTTTT. Amino acids: CASSLYIAGELFF.

The chain carries TRBV7-6 and TRBJ1-2, with 12 bases matching TRBD1. With V trimmed by 0 bases and J by 8 bases, 4 bases remained unmatched. This CDR3 comprises 15 residues. Germline V gives CDR1 SGHVS, CDR2 FNYEAQ. This chain's CDR3 is CASSLAGQGAEGYTF. The CDR3 bases are TGTGCCAGCAGCTTAGCGGGACAGGGGGCAGAGGGCTACACCTTC.

The chain employs TRBV5-4 and TRBJ1-6; perhaps TRBD1 as D (6 bases). Germline CDR1 reads SGHNT; CDR2 reads YYREEE (reference sequence). The ends were cut back, 2 bases at V and 7 bases at J, with 13 bases in the middle. The CDR3 loop spans 15 amino acids. The CDR3 DNA reads as TGTGCCAGCAGCTTATCGGAGGGGGGGAATTCACCCCTCCACTTT. This sequence encodes CASSLSEGGNSPLHF.

The V gene is TRBV5-4, the J gene TRBJ1-2, with D hard to call. The length of the CDR3 is 14 residues. The germline CDR1 and CDR2 sequences are SGHNT and YYREEE (reference sequence). Between the trimmed V and J ends, which lost 5 bases and 0 bases, there was a span of 11 bases. The CDR3 loop reads CASRLSGANYGYTF. CDR3 in DNA: TGTGCCAGCAGGTTGTCGGGAGCTAACTATGGCTACACCTTC.

The rearrangement links TRBV28 to TRBJ1-5, with 7 bases aligning to TRBD1. This CDR3 is 15 amino acids long. The V segment lost 1 base and the J segment 7 bases; nucleotides outside the gene matches: 7. Germline CDR1 is MDHEN and CDR2 is SYDVKM. The CDR3 region is CASSLSRHRGQPQHF. The CDR3 coding sequence is TGTGCCAGCAGTTTATCCCGGCACAGGGGCCAGCCCCAGCATTTT.

DNA for the CDR3: TGTGCCAGCAATGGCGGGAGTAGTCGGTACAATGAGCAGTTCTTC. Its protein product is CASNGGSSRYNEQFF. The chain employs TRBV28 and TRBJ2-1; TRBD2 aligns across 7 bases. J was trimmed by 4 bases and V by 7 bases; bases with no gene match: 10. Germline lookup yields CDR1 MDHEN and CDR2 SYDVKM. The CDR3 extends over 15 amino acids.

The chain is built from TRBV20-1 and TRBJ2-3; D remains unclear. Germline CDR1 is DFQATT and CDR2 is SNEGSKA (reference sequence). The CDR3 contains 10 residues. The V end was cut by 3 bases, the J end by 11 bases, with 9 bases between. CDR3 DNA sequence: TGCAGTGCTAGCTCCTTACAGCAGTATTTT. Encoded protein: CSASSLQQYF.